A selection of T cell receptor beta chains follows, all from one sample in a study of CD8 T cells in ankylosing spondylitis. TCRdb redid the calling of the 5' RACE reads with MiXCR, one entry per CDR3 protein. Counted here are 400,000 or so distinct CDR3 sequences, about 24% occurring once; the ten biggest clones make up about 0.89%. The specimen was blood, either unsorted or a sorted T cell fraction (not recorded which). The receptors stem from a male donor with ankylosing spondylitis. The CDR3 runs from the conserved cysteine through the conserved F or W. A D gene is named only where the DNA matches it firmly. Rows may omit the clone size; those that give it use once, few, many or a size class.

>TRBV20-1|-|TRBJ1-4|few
CSARRLSYEKLFF
TGCAGTGCTCGGCGGCTCAGTTACGAAAAACTGTTTTTT
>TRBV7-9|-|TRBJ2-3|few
CASSLDTATDTQYF
TGTGCCAGCAGCTTAGACACAGCGACAGATACGCAGTATTTT
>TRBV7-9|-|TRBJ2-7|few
CASSAPQGSHYEQYF
TGTGCCAGCAGCGCACCTCAGGGGTCCCACTACGAGCAGTACTTC
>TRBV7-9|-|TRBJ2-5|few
CASRRETQYF
TGTGCCAGCCGCCGGGAGACCCAGTACTTC
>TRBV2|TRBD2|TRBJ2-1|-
CASTIGGGAEQFF
TGTGCCAGCACCATCGGGGGGGGTGCTGAGCAGTTCTTC
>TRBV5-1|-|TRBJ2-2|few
CASSPLGIGTGELFF
TGCGCCAGCAGCCCCTTAGGTATTGGCACCGGGGAGCTGTTTTTT
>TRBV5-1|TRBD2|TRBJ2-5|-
CASSFIAGGVSETQYF
TGCGCCAGCAGCTTCATAGCGGGAGGGGTTTCAGAGACCCAGTACTTC
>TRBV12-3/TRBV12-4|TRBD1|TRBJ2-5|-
CASRPQGTVPGETQYF
TGTGCCAGCAGACCTCAAGGGACAGTCCCGGGAGAGACCCAGTACTTC
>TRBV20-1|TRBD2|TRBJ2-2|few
CSARDRAGVNTGELFF
TGCAGTGCTAGAGATCGGGCGGGAGTGAACACCGGGGAGCTGTTTTTT
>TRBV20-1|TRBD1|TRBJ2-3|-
CSAGTEYTDTQYF
TGCAGTGCAGGGACAGAGTACACAGATACGCAGTATTTT
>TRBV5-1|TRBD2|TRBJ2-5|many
CASRVGLAPGNQETQYF
TGCGCCAGCAGAGTCGGACTAGCGCCAGGCAACCAAGAGACCCAGTACTTC
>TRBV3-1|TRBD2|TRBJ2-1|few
CASSPGLAGVREQFF
TGTGCCAGCAGCCCCGGACTAGCGGGAGTTCGTGAGCAGTTCTTC
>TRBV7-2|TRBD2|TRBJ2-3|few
CASSRTSGRDTQYF
TGTGCCAGCAGCCGTACGAGCGGGAGGGATACGCAGTATTTT
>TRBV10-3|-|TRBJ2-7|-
CAISGPSQGEGEQYF
TGTGCCATCAGTGGTCCGAGCCAGGGAGAAGGCGAGCAGTACTTC
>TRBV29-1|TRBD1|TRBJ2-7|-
CSVEVTGGTYEQYF
TGCAGCGTTGAGGTGACAGGGGGTACCTACGAGCAGTACTTC
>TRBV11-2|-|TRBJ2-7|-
CASSQFLASYEQYF
TGTGCCAGCAGCCAATTTTTAGCGTCATACGAGCAGTACTTC
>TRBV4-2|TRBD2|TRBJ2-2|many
CASSQGRLATSGELFF
TGTGCCAGCAGCCAAGGGAGACTAGCAACATCCGGGGAGCTGTTTTTT
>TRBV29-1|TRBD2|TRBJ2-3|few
CSVEGGSGRASGTDTQYF
TGCAGCGTTGAAGGTGGGAGCGGGAGGGCCTCCGGCACAGATACGCAGTATTTT
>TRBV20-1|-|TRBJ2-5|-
CSAQTLDYQETQYF
TGCAGTGCTCAAACTCTGGACTACCAAGAGACCCAGTACTTC
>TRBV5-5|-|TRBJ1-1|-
CASSLTGELEAFF
TGTGCCAGCAGCTTAACGGGAGAACTTGAAGCTTTCTTT
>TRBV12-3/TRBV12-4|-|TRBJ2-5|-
CASSHIVEETQYF
TGTGCCAGCAGTCATATAGTTGAAGAGACCCAGTACTTC
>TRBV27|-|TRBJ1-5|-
CASSPPGGAQHF
TGTGCCAGCAGTCCTCCAGGCGGGGCCCAGCATTTT
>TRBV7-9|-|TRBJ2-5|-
CASTRGEWETQYF
TGTGCCAGCACCCGCGGGGAGTGGGAGACCCAGTACTTC
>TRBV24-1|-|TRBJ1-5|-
CATSDNGQGPRPQHF
TGTGCCACCAGTGATAATGGGCAGGGTCCGCGGCCCCAGCATTTT
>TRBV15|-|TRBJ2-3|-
CATSRDAGTGDTQYF
TGTGCCACCAGCAGAGATGCGGGCACGGGCGATACGCAGTATTTT
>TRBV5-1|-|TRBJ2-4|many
CASSFGTFENIQYF
TGCGCCAGCAGCTTCGGGACCTTTGAAAACATTCAGTACTTC
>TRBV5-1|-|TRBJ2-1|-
CASSLEGVGNEQFF
TGCGCCAGCAGCTTGGAGGGAGTTGGGAATGAGCAGTTCTTC
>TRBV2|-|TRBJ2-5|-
CASKAGQIQETQYF
TGTGCCAGCAAAGCGGGACAGATCCAAGAGACCCAGTACTTC
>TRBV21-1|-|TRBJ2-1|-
CASSKESGHEQFF
TGTGCCAGCAGCAAAGAGTCGGGGCATGAGCAGTTCTTC
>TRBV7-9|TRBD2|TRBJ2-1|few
CASSSSGASGSYNEQFF
TGTGCCAGCAGCTCATCTGGCGCTAGCGGCTCCTACAATGAGCAGTTCTTC
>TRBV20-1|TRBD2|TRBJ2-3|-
CSAGTSGPQGVDTQYF
TGCAGTGCAGGGACTAGCGGGCCACAGGGGGTAGATACGCAGTATTTT
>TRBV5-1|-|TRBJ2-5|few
CASSGGTSPSEETQYF
TGCGCCAGCAGCGGCGGGACTTCCCCGTCAGAAGAGACCCAGTACTTC
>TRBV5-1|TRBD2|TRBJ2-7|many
CASSLTSGSHEQYF
TGCGCCAGCAGCTTAACTAGCGGGAGTCACGAGCAGTACTTC